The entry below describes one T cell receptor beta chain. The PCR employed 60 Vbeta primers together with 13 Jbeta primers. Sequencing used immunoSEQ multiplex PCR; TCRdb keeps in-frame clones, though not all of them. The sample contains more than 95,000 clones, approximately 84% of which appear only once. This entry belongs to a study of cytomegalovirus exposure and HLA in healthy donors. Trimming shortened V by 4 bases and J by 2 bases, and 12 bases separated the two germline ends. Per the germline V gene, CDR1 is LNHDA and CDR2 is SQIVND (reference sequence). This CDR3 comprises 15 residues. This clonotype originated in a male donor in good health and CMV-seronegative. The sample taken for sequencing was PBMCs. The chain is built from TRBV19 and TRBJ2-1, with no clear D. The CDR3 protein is CASSTTAVTYNEQFF. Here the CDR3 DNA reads TGTGCCAGTAGTACCACGGCGGTCACCTACAATGAGCAGTTCTTC.